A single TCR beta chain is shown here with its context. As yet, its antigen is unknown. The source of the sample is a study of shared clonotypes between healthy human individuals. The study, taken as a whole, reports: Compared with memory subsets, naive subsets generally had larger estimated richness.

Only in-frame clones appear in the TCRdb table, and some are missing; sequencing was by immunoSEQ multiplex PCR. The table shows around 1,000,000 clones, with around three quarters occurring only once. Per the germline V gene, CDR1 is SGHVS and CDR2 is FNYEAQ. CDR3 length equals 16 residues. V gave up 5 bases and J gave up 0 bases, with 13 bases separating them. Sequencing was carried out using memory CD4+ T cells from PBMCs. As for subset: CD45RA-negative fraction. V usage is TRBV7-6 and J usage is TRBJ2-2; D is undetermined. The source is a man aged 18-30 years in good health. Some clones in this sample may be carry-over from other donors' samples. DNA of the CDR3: TGTGCCAGCAGCGAGATTACGGCCACGAACACCGGGGAGCTGTTTTTT. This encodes CASSEITATNTGELFF. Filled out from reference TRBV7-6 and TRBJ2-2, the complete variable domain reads GAGVSQSPRYKVTKRGQDVALRCDPISGHVSLYWYRQALGQGPEFLTYFNYEAQQDKSGLPNDRFSAERPEGSISTLTIQRTEQRDSAMYRCASSEITATNTGELFFGEGSRLTVL.